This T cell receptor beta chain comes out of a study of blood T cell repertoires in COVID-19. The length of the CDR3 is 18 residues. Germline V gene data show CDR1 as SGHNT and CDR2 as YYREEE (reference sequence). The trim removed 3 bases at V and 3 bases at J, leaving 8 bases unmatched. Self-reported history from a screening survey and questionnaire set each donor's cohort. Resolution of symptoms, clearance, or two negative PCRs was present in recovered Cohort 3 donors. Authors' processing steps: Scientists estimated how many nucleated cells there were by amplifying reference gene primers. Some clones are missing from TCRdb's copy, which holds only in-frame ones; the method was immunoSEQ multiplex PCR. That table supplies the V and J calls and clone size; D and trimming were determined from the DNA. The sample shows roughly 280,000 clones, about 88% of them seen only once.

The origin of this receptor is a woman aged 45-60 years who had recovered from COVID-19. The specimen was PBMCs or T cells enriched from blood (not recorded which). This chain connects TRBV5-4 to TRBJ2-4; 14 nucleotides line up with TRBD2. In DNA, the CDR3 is TGTGCCAGCAGCTCGGGACTAGCGGGAGTAGGGGGCAAAAACATTCAGTACTTC. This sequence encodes CASSSGLAGVGGKNIQYF.